Sequencing of this TCR beta chain was carried out in a study of T cells after posttransplantation cyclophosphamide. Study-level points and caveats: Donor CD8+ memory clones often dominated recipient blood repertoires at later times.

The germline gives CDR1 SGHAT, CDR2 FQNNGV. The V end lost 3 bases, the J end lost 7 bases, and 19 bases lay between the germline ends. This CDR3 region has 15 residues. Comments on this clone: The antigen remains unidentified.

The assay was immunoSEQ multiplex PCR, and TCRdb's table has in-frame clones only and misses some. Of over 5,500 clones listed, roughly 97% are singletons. The related graft donor's blood sample was taken on the day of bone marrow donation. The naive gate required viable CD3+CD4+ or CD3+CD8+ cells with CCR7+CD45RA+CD45RO-CD95-CD27+CD28+ phenotype. Sequencing was done on a sample of naive CD8+ T cells sorted from PBMCs. The sequence was collected from a woman under 40 in good health and a related stem cell transplant donor. This chain links TRBV11-2 with TRBJ2-7, with D possibly matching TRBD2 (6 bases). The CDR3 here is CASSLTSPYLREQYF. The CDR3 region has the DNA TGTGCCAGCAGCTTGACTAGTCCCTACCTAAGGGAGCAGTACTTC. Using reference TRBV11-2 and TRBJ2-7 for the parts outside the CDR3, the full variable domain is EAGVAQSPRYKIIEKRQSVAFWCNPISGHATLYWYQQILGQGPKLLIQFQNNGVVDDSQLPKDRFSAERLKGVDSTLKIQPAKLEDSAVYLCASSLTSPYLREQYFGPGTRLTVT.